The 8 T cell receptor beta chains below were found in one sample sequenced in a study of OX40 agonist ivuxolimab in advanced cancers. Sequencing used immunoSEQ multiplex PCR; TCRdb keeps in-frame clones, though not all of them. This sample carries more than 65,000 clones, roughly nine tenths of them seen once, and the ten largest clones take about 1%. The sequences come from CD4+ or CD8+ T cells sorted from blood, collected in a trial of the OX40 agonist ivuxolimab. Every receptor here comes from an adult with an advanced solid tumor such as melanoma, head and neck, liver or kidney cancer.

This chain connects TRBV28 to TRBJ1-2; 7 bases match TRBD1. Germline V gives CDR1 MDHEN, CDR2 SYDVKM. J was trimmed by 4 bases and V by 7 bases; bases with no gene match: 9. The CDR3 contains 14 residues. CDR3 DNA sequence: TGTGCCAGCACACAGCAGGGGGGGGGCTATGGCTACACCTTC. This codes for CASTQQGGGYGYTF.

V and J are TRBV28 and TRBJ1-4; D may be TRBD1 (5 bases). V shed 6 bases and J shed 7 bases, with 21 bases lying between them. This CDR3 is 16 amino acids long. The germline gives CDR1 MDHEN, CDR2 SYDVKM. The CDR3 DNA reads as TGTGCCAGCAGCTCAGGGACTAGCGGGTCGCGTGAAAAACTGTTTTTT. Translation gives CASSSGTSGSREKLFF. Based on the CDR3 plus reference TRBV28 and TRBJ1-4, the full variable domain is DVKVTQSSRYLVKRTGEKVFLECVQDMDHENMFWYRQDPGLGLRLIYFSYDVKMKEKGDIPEGYSVSREKKERFSLILESASTNQTSMYLCASSSGTSGSREKLFFGSGTQLSVL.

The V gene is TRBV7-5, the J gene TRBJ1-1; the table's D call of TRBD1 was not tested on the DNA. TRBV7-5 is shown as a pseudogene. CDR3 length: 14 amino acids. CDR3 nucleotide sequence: TGTGCCAGAAGCCCGGGTCCATTGAACACAGGAGCTTTCTTT. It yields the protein CARSPGPLNTGAFF.

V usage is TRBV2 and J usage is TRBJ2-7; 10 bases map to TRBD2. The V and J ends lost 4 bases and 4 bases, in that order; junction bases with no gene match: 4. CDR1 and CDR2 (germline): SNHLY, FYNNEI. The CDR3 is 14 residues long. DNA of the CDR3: TGTGCCAGCAGTGGGACTAGCGGAACTTACGAGCAGTACTTC. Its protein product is CASSGTSGTYEQYF.

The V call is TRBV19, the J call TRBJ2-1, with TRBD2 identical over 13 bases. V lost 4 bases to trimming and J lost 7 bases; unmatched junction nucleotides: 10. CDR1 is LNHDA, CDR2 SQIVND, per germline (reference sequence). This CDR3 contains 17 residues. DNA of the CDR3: TGTGCCAGTAGTAAGCAGACGGGACTAGCGGGGATAAATGAGCAGTTCTTC. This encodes CASSKQTGLAGINEQFF.

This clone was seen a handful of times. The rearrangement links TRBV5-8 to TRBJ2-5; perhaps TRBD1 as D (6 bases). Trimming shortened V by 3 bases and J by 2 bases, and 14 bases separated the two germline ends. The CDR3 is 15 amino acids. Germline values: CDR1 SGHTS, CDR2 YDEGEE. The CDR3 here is CASSSHGQFQETQYF. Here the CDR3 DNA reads TGTGCCAGCAGCTCTCATGGACAGTTTCAAGAGACCCAGTACTTC.

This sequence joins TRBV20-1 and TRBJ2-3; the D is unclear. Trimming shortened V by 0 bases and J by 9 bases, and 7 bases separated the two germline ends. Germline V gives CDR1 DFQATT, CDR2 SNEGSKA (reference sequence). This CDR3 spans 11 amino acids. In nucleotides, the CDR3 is TGCAGTGCTAGAGACCAGGTAACGCAGTATTTT. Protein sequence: CSARDQVTQYF.

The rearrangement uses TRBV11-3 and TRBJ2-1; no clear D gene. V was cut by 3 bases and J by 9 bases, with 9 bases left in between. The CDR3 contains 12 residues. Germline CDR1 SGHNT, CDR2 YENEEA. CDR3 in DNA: TGTGCCAGCAGCTTGGGTGTTCCTGAGCAGTTCTTC. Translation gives CASSLGVPEQFF.